This is a list of T cell receptor beta chains from one sample in a study of cytomegalovirus exposure and HLA in healthy donors. TCRdb keeps only in-frame clones here, not all; method: immunoSEQ multiplex PCR. The sample includes 95,000 to 150,000 clones, over 70% of them seen just once. The sequenced sample was PBMCs. The receptors come from a female donor in good health and CMV-seropositive. The CDR3 runs from the conserved cysteine through the conserved F or W. The D gene is left open where the match is weak. Clone size is stated in some rows and not others, as once, few, many or a class when expanded.

clone_size: .; d_call: .; v_call: TRBV6-6; j_call: TRBJ2-7; cdr3_aa: CASIAYEGVGSYEQYF; cdr3_nt: TGTGCCAGCATAGCGTACGAGGGAGTGGGCTCCTACGAGCAGTACTTC
clone_size: .; d_call: .; v_call: TRBV28; j_call: TRBJ1-3; cdr3_aa: CASSILRSTIYF; cdr3_nt: TGTGCCAGCAGTATCCTGAGGAGCACCATATATTTT
clone_size: .; d_call: .; v_call: TRBV19; j_call: TRBJ1-5; cdr3_aa: CASVPRGADQPQHF; cdr3_nt: TGTGCCAGTGTTCCCCGCGGGGCAGATCAGCCCCAGCATTTT
clone_size: .; d_call: .; v_call: TRBV7-2; j_call: TRBJ1-5; cdr3_aa: CASSGQPGFGQPQHF; cdr3_nt: TGTGCCAGCAGCGGACAGCCAGGGTTTGGCCAGCCCCAGCATTTT
clone_size: .; d_call: TRBD2; v_call: TRBV28; j_call: TRBJ2-7; cdr3_aa: CASTLARGGRYEQYF; cdr3_nt: TGTGCCAGCACTCTCGCCCGCGGGGGAAGGTACGAGCAGTACTTC
clone_size: .; d_call: TRBD1; v_call: TRBV27; j_call: TRBJ1-1; cdr3_aa: CASSSGQGGRNTEAFF; cdr3_nt: TGTGCCAGCAGTTCTGGACAGGGGGGTCGAAACACTGAAGCTTTCTTT
clone_size: .; d_call: TRBD1; v_call: TRBV5-1; j_call: TRBJ1-2; cdr3_aa: CASSVTGVGYTF; cdr3_nt: TGCGCCAGCAGCGTTACAGGGGTCGGCTACACCTTC
clone_size: .; d_call: TRBD1; v_call: TRBV4-2; j_call: TRBJ1-2; cdr3_aa: CASSQEHRGYGYTF; cdr3_nt: TGTGCCAGCAGCCAAGAACACAGGGGGTATGGCTACACCTTC
clone_size: .; d_call: .; v_call: TRBV5-1; j_call: TRBJ1-1; cdr3_aa: CASSLIGGANTEAFF; cdr3_nt: TGCGCCAGCAGCCTGATCGGCGGGGCGAACACTGAAGCTTTCTTT
clone_size: .; d_call: .; v_call: TRBV2; j_call: TRBJ2-7; cdr3_aa: CASRSRRGGEQYF; cdr3_nt: TGTGCCAGCAGATCGCGGCGGGGCGGCGAGCAGTACTTC
clone_size: .; d_call: TRBD1; v_call: TRBV5-1; j_call: TRBJ2-2; cdr3_aa: CASSPRQGRNGELFF; cdr3_nt: TGCGCCAGCAGCCCCCGACAGGGCAGGAACGGGGAGCTGTTTTTT
clone_size: few; d_call: .; v_call: TRBV25-1; j_call: TRBJ1-2; cdr3_aa: CASSQIGEYGYTF; cdr3_nt: TGTGCCAGCAGCCAGATCGGAGAGTATGGCTACACCTTC
clone_size: .; d_call: .; v_call: TRBV6-1; j_call: TRBJ2-3; cdr3_aa: CATGEVPHGTQYF; cdr3_nt: TGTGCCACCGGGGAGGTACCCCACGGTACGCAGTATTTT
clone_size: .; d_call: TRBD1; v_call: TRBV9; j_call: TRBJ1-2; cdr3_aa: CASSVGRGLTNYGYTF; cdr3_nt: TGTGCCAGCAGCGTAGGCAGGGGGCTTACTAACTATGGCTACACCTTC
clone_size: .; d_call: .; v_call: TRBV19; j_call: TRBJ1-2; cdr3_aa: CASSPDGGTYGYTF; cdr3_nt: TGTGCCAGTAGTCCAGACGGAGGGACCTATGGCTACACCTTC
clone_size: .; d_call: .; v_call: TRBV6-1; j_call: TRBJ1-6; cdr3_aa: CASSEEPSPLHF; cdr3_nt: TGTGCCAGCAGTGAAGAGCCTTCACCCCTCCACTTT
clone_size: .; d_call: .; v_call: TRBV18; j_call: TRBJ2-7; cdr3_aa: CASSRTGNPSYEQYF; cdr3_nt: TGTGCCAGCTCTCGAACGGGGAACCCTTCCTACGAGCAGTACTTC
clone_size: few; d_call: .; v_call: TRBV10-3; j_call: TRBJ1-2; cdr3_aa: CAINGGENYGYTF; cdr3_nt: TGTGCCATCAACGGAGGGGAGAACTATGGCTACACCTTC
clone_size: .; d_call: TRBD1; v_call: TRBV6-6; j_call: TRBJ1-2; cdr3_aa: CASGQTLDRGSYTF; cdr3_nt: TGTGCCAGCGGACAAACGCTGGACAGGGGAAGCTACACCTTC
clone_size: .; d_call: .; v_call: TRBV25-1; j_call: TRBJ2-5; cdr3_aa: CASSEIRGEETQYF; cdr3_nt: TGTGCCAGCAGTGAGATTCGCGGAGAAGAGACCCAGTACTTC
clone_size: .; d_call: .; v_call: TRBV15; j_call: TRBJ2-5; cdr3_aa: CATSRGNTAGGRETQYF; cdr3_nt: TGTGCCACCAGCAGAGGGAATACAGCGGGCGGACGGGAGACCCAGTACTTC
clone_size: .; d_call: TRBD1; v_call: TRBV7-9; j_call: TRBJ1-2; cdr3_aa: CASSLRTEATGWAYGYTF; cdr3_nt: TGTGCCAGCAGCTTGCGGACCGAGGCGACAGGGTGGGCCTATGGCTACACCTTC
clone_size: few; d_call: .; v_call: TRBV6-4; j_call: TRBJ1-4; cdr3_aa: CASSVIRGGSLTNEKLFF; cdr3_nt: TGTGCCAGCAGTGTAATTAGGGGGGGCAGCTTAACTAATGAAAAACTGTTTTTT
clone_size: few; d_call: .; v_call: TRBV5-1; j_call: TRBJ1-5; cdr3_aa: CASSLEGGNQPQHF; cdr3_nt: TGCGCCAGCAGCTTAGAGGGGGGGAATCAGCCCCAGCATTTT
clone_size: .; d_call: TRBD1; v_call: TRBV14; j_call: TRBJ2-5; cdr3_aa: CASSQLQGAGETQYF; cdr3_nt: TGTGCCAGCAGCCAATTACAGGGGGCCGGGGAGACCCAGTACTTC
clone_size: once; d_call: .; v_call: TRBV25-1; j_call: TRBJ1-3; cdr3_aa: CASSVTGSGNTIYF; cdr3_nt: TGTGCCAGCAGTGTGACAGGTTCTGGAAACACCATATATTTT
clone_size: .; d_call: .; v_call: TRBV7-3; j_call: TRBJ2-1; cdr3_aa: CASSLAGLLTYNEQFF; cdr3_nt: TGTGCCAGCAGCTTGGCGGGACTTTTAACCTACAATGAGCAGTTCTTC
clone_size: .; d_call: TRBD1; v_call: TRBV7-6; j_call: TRBJ2-1; cdr3_aa: CASSFPDRVDEQFF; cdr3_nt: TGTGCCAGCAGCTTCCCCGACAGGGTGGATGAGCAGTTCTTC
clone_size: .; d_call: TRBD1; v_call: TRBV19; j_call: TRBJ1-2; cdr3_aa: CASSGTVTSYGYTF; cdr3_nt: TGTGCCAGTAGCGGGACAGTTACCTCCTATGGCTACACCTTC
clone_size: .; d_call: .; v_call: TRBV27; j_call: TRBJ2-7; cdr3_aa: CASTSWAGDEQYF; cdr3_nt: TGTGCCAGCACCTCGTGGGCAGGGGACGAGCAGTACTTC
clone_size: .; d_call: TRBD2; v_call: TRBV4-1; j_call: TRBJ2-3; cdr3_aa: CASSQANRGETQYF; cdr3_nt: TGCGCCAGCAGCCAAGCCAATCGGGGGGAGACGCAGTATTTT
clone_size: .; d_call: .; v_call: TRBV6-1; j_call: TRBJ1-2; cdr3_aa: CASSEYGGASYGYTF; cdr3_nt: TGTGCCAGCAGTGAATATGGGGGCGCGAGCTATGGCTACACCTTC
clone_size: .; d_call: TRBD1; v_call: TRBV28; j_call: TRBJ1-2; cdr3_aa: CASSPLGQGEFGYTF; cdr3_nt: TGTGCCAGCAGTCCTCTGGGACAGGGGGAGTTTGGCTACACCTTC
clone_size: .; d_call: TRBD2; v_call: TRBV5-1; j_call: TRBJ2-3; cdr3_aa: CASSLASGGVSTDTQYF; cdr3_nt: TGCGCCAGCAGCTTGGCTAGCGGGGGGGTTAGCACAGATACGCAGTATTTT
clone_size: .; d_call: TRBD2; v_call: TRBV9; j_call: TRBJ2-3; cdr3_aa: CASSVGLAVGDTQYF; cdr3_nt: TGTGCCAGCAGCGTAGGACTAGCGGTTGGAGATACGCAGTATTTT
clone_size: few; d_call: .; v_call: TRBV7-2; j_call: TRBJ1-2; cdr3_aa: CASSPDRNYGYTF; cdr3_nt: TGTGCCAGCAGTCCCGACAGGAACTATGGCTACACCTTC
clone_size: .; d_call: .; v_call: TRBV4-3; j_call: TRBJ1-2; cdr3_aa: CASSQGREGYGYTF; cdr3_nt: TGCGCCAGCAGCCAAGGCAGGGAGGGCTATGGCTACACCTTC
clone_size: few; d_call: .; v_call: TRBV19; j_call: TRBJ2-6; cdr3_aa: CASSIVPGSGANVLTF; cdr3_nt: TGTGCCAGTAGTATAGTCCCGGGGTCTGGGGCCAACGTCCTGACTTTC